This T cell receptor beta chain was documented in a study of PD-1 blockade in classical Hodgkin lymphoma. The study's findings and limits: Sources of repertoire differences remain undefined, possibly disease activity or prior therapy. Similar baseline diversity was found in complete responders and newly diagnosed patients.

Data came from immunoSEQ multiplex PCR; TCRdb stores just in-frame clones and leaves some out. The sample shows around 91,000 clones, 81% of them seen only once. This clone was detected a few times. Its specificity is not known. Every single patient, without exception, relapsed after autologous stem cell transplantation, and brentuximab vedotin exposure varied. Complete response, partial response or progressive disease made up the best responses. The CDR3 contains 17 residues. Germline assignment: CDR1 SGHRS and CDR2 YFSETQ. The ends lost 0 bases at V and 4 bases at J; junction bases unmatched: 10. The chain is built from TRBV5-1 and TRBJ2-1; 7 positions match TRBD2. The material was peripheral blood mononuclear cells (PBMCs), obtained before the second cycle of nivolumab. The TCR originated in a human donor with classical Hodgkin lymphoma. The DNA of the CDR3 is TGCGCCAGCAGCTTGGGACTAGCTCCCCGAGCATACAATGAGCAGTTCTTC. This codes for CASSLGLAPRAYNEQFF.